This TCR beta chain was observed in a study of blood T cell repertoires in COVID-19. Turning to the study itself: Donors in the United States, Italy and Spain gave samples during acute or convalescent COVID-19.

J was trimmed by 4 bases and V by 6 bases; bases with no gene match: 9. The germline gives CDR1 MNHEY, CDR2 SVGAGI. This CDR3 comprises 14 residues. Data came from immunoSEQ multiplex PCR; TCRdb stores just in-frame clones and leaves some out. This sample has around 160,000 clones, with roughly 88% found just once. This receptor was taken from a woman aged 25 to 39 with acute COVID-19. Sequencing was carried out using PBMCs or T cells enriched from blood (not recorded which). The rearrangement joins TRBV6-5 to TRBJ2-7; 7 bases map to TRBD1. The CDR3 DNA follows: TGTGCCAGCAGCGCCAGACAGGGTTTATACGAGCAGTACTTC. Protein sequence: CASSARQGLYEQYF.